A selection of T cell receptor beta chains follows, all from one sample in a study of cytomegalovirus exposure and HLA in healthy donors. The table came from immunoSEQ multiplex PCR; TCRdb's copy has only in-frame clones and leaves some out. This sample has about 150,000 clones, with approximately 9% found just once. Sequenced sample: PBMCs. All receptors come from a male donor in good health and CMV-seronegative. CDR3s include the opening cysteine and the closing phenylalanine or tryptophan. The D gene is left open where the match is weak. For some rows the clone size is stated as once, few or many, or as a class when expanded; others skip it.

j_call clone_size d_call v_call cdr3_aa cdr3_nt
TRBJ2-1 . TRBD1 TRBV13 CASSPPGTGNEQFF TGTGCCAGCAGCCCTCCCGGGACAGGGAATGAGCAGTTCTTC
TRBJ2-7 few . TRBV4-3 CASSQEEGPPTYEQYF TGCGCCAGCAGCCAAGAGGAGGGGCCTCCCACCTACGAGCAGTACTTC
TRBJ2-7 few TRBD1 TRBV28 CASSPGTGGYEQYF TGTGCCAGCAGTCCCGGGACAGGGGGCTACGAGCAGTACTTC
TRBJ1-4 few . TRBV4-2 CASSQAGDEKLFF TGTGCCAGCAGCCAAGCAGGGGATGAAAAACTGTTTTTT
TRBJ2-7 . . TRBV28 CASSLAPKGVRNEQYF TGTGCCAGCAGTTTGGCCCCCAAGGGGGTTCGGAACGAGCAGTACTTC
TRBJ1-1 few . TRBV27 CASSFSGLNTEAFF TGTGCCAGCAGTTTTTCTGGGCTTAACACTGAAGCTTTCTTT
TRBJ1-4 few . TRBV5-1 CASSLVPNEKLFF TGCGCCAGCAGCTTGGTCCCGAATGAAAAACTGTTTTTT
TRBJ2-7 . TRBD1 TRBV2 CASSAGTANWLNEQYF TGTGCCAGCAGTGCTGGGACAGCAAATTGGCTAAACGAGCAGTACTTC
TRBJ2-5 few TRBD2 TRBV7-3 CASSFGTGGETQYF TGTGCCAGCAGCTTTGGGACGGGAGGAGAGACCCAGTACTTC
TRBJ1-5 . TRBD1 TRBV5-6 CASSSRTGYNQPQHF TGTGCCAGCAGCTCAAGGACAGGGTACAATCAGCCCCAGCATTTT
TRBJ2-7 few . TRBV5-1 CASSLAPGTETYEQYF TGCGCCAGCAGCTTGGCTCCCGGGACTGAAACCTACGAGCAGTACTTC
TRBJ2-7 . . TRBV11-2 CASSLGWSYEQYF TGTGCCAGCAGCTTAGGTTGGAGCTACGAGCAGTACTTC
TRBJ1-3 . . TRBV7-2 CASSLGAYSRGTIYF TGTGCCAGCAGCTTAGGAGCTTACTCTAGGGGCACCATATATTTT
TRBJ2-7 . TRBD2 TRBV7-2 CASSPWTSGRETIYEQYF TGTGCCAGCAGCCCCTGGACTAGCGGGAGGGAAACGATCTACGAGCAGTACTTC
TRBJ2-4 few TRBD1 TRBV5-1 CASSWDREEQYF TGCGCCAGCAGCTGGGACAGGGAGGAGCAGTACTTC
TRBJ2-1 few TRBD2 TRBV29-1 CSIKGTSGRASYNEQFF TGCAGCATAAAAGGGACTAGCGGGCGGGCATCGTACAATGAGCAGTTCTTC
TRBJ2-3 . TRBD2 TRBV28 CASSLGGLAGSTDTQYF TGTGCCAGCAGTTTAGGGGGACTAGCGGGGAGCACAGATACGCAGTATTTT
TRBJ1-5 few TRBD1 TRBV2 CATKQGAGQPQHF TGTGCCACCAAACAGGGGGCCGGCCAGCCCCAGCATTTT
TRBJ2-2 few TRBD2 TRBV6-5 CATHRGDAGELFF TGTGCCACCCATCGGGGGGATGCCGGGGAGCTGTTTTTT
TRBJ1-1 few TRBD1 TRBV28 CASRQQGRNTEAFF TGTGCCAGCAGACAACAGGGGAGGAACACTGAAGCTTTCTTT
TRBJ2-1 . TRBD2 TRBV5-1 CASSLVLLAGGYNEQFF TGCGCCAGCAGCCTAGTCCTACTAGCGGGGGGTTACAATGAGCAGTTCTTC
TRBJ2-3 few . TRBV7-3 CASSLRSGTDTQYF TGTGCCAGCAGCTTAAGGTCGGGGACAGATACGCAGTATTTT
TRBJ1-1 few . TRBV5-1 CASSGTRYRDTEAFF TGCGCCAGCAGCGGAACCCGGTACAGGGACACTGAAGCTTTCTTT
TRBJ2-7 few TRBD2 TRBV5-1 CASSLASGTLSYEQYF TGCGCCAGCAGCTTGGCTAGCGGGACACTCTCCTACGAGCAGTACTTC
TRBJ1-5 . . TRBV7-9 CASSPEGTGPNQPQHF TGTGCCAGCAGCCCCGAAGGTACAGGGCCCAATCAGCCCCAGCATTTT
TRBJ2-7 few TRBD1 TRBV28 CASSSLFGQGKSYEQYF TGTGCCAGCAGTTCCCTCTTCGGACAGGGGAAGTCCTACGAGCAGTACTTC
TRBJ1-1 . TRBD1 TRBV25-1 CASSETGRGGDTEAFF TGTGCCAGCAGTGAGACAGGGCGGGGGGGGGACACTGAAGCTTTCTTT
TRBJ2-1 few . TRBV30 CAWSVREDNEQFF TGTGCCTGGAGTGTACGGGAAGACAATGAGCAGTTCTTC
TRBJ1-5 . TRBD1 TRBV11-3 CASSITGAHNSNQPQHF TGTGCCAGCAGCATTACAGGGGCCCATAATAGCAATCAGCCCCAGCATTTT
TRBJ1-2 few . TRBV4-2 CASSQELLDNGCTF TGTGCCAGCAGCCAAGAACTTCTGGACAATGGCTGCACCTTC
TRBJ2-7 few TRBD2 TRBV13 CASSLALAASSYEQYF TGTGCCAGCAGCTTAGCACTAGCGGCCAGCTCCTACGAGCAGTACTTC
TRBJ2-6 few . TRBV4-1 CASSPQDGANVLTF TGCGCCAGCAGCCCCCAGGATGGGGCCAACGTCCTGACTTTC
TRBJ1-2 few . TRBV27 CASSLTGNYGYTF TGTGCCAGCAGTTTAACAGGGAACTATGGCTACACCTTC
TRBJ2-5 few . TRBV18 CASSTGETQYF TGTGCCAGCTCAACCGGGGAGACCCAGTACTTC
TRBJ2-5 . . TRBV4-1 CASSRSRGQETQYF TGCGCCAGCAGCCGTAGTAGAGGGCAAGAGACCCAGTACTTC
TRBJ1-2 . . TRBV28 CASSADRNYGYTF TGTGCCAGCAGTGCCGACAGGAACTATGGCTACACCTTC
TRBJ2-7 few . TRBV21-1 CASSTLSLGDPYEQYF TGTGCCAGCAGCACATTGTCCCTAGGCGACCCCTACGAGCAGTACTTC
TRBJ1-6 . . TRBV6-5 CASRYQGSESPLHF TGTGCCAGCAGATACCAGGGCTCGGAGTCACCCCTCCACTTT
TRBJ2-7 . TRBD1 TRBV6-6 CASSYWDRINEQYF TGTGCCAGCAGTTACTGGGACAGGATCAACGAGCAGTACTTC
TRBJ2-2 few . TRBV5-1 CASSLDSTPGELFF TGCGCCAGCAGCTTAGATAGTACCCCCGGGGAGCTGTTTTTT
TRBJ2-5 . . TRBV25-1 CASTASSGTQYF TGTGCCAGCACCGCTAGCTCCGGGACCCAGTACTTC
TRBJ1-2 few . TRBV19 CASSSAGYWSGYTF TGTGCCAGTAGTTCGGCAGGGTACTGGAGCGGCTACACCTTC
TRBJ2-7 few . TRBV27 CASSHTGLLYEQYF TGTGCCAGCAGTCATACCGGGTTACTCTACGAGCAGTACTTC
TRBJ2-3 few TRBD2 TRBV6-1 CASSEAAGGITDTQYF TGTGCCAGCAGTGAAGCGGCGGGGGGGATCACAGATACGCAGTATTTT
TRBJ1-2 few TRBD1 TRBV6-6 CASSRTGEEYGYTF TGTGCCAGCAGTAGGACAGGGGAAGAGTATGGCTACACCTTC
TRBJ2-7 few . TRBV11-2 CASSFGGSYEQYF TGTGCCAGCAGCTTCGGGGGCTCCTACGAGCAGTACTTC
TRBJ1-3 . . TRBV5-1 CASSLAGLNSGNTIYF TGCGCCAGCAGCTTGGCAGGGCTTAACTCTGGAAACACCATATATTTT
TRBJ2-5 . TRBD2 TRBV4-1 CASSQQRGSQETQYF TGCGCCAGCAGCCAACAGCGGGGGTCCCAAGAGACCCAGTACTTC
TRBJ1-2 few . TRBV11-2 CASSLSPGQSYGYTF TGTGCCAGCAGCTTATCTCCGGGACAAAGCTATGGCTACACCTTC
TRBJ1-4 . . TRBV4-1 CASSQDRYLTNEKLFF TGCGCCAGCAGCCAAGATCGGTATCTAACTAATGAAAAACTGTTTTTT
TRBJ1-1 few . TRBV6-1 CASRDRGYTEAFF TGTGCCAGCAGGGACAGAGGGTACACTGAAGCTTTCTTT
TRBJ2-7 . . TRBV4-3 CASSPIRAGGLSYEQYF TGCGCCAGCAGCCCCATAAGAGCAGGGGGACTCTCCTACGAGCAGTACTTC
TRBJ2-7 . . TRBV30 CAWRPVADTYEQYF TGTGCCTGGAGGCCGGTAGCGGATACCTACGAGCAGTACTTC
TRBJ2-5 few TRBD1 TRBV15 CATSTGTGGMGAGLGETQYF TGTGCCACCAGCACCGGGACAGGGGGCATGGGAGCCGGATTGGGTGAGACCCAGTACTTC
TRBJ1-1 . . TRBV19 CASSMAGGTEAFF TGTGCCAGTAGTATGGCCGGGGGCACTGAAGCTTTCTTT
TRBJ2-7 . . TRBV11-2 CASSSSGVSYEQYF TGTGCCAGCAGCTCCTCCGGTGTCTCCTACGAGCAGTACTTC